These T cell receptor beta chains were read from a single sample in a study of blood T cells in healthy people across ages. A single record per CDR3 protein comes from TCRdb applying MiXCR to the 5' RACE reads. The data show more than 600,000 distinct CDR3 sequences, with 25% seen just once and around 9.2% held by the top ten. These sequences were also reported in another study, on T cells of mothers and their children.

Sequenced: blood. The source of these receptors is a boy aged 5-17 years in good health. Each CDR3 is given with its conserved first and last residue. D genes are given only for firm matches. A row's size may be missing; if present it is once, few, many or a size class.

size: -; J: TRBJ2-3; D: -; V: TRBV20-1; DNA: TGCAGTGCTGACGAGCGGGCGCACACAGATACGCAGTATTTT; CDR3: CSADERAHTDTQYF
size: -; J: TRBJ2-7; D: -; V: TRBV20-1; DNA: TGCAGTGCTAGAGTTGCGGGAAACTCCTACGAGCAGTACTTC; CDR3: CSARVAGNSYEQYF
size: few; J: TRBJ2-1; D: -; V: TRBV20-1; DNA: TGCAGTGCTAGAGACCACCGGGCCCAGGGTCTAGGTTTGGAAAATGAGCAGTTCTTC; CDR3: CSARDHRAQGLGLENEQFF
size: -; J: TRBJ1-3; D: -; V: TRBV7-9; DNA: TGTGCCAGCAGCCATATTATAGACAGGACTGGAAACACCATATATTTT; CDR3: CASSHIIDRTGNTIYF
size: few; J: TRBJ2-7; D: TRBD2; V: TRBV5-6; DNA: TGTGCCAGCAGCTTGTTGGCTAGCGGGGGAAACGAGCAGTACTTC; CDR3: CASSLLASGGNEQYF
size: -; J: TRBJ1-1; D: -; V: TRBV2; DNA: TGTGCCAGCAGTGTGGACAGCAACACTGAAGCTTTCTTT; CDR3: CASSVDSNTEAFF
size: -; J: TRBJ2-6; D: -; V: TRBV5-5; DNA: TGTGCCAGCAGCTTGGGCGAACTCATTGGGACGCTCTCTGGGGCCAACGTCCTGACTTTC; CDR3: CASSLGELIGTLSGANVLTF
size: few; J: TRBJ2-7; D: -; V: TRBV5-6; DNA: TGTGCCAGCAGCATCAGGGGATTTGAGCAGTACTTC; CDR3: CASSIRGFEQYF
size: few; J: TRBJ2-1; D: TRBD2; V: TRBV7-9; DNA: TGTGCCAGCAGTAGACTAGCGGACAATGAGCAGTTCTTC; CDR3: CASSRLADNEQFF
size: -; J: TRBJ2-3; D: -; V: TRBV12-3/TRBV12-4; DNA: TGTGCCAGCAGCCGGACCGACAGTCTCACAGATACGCAGTATTTT; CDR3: CASSRTDSLTDTQYF
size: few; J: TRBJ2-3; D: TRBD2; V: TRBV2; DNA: TGTGCCCTCGCCCCCGGTCTAGCGGCCTACAGCACAGATACGCAGTATTTT; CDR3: CALAPGLAAYSTDTQYF
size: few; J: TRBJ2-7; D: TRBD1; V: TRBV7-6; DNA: TGTGCCGGCAGCTTTGGGGACAGGGGGCTTACATACGAGCAGTACTTC; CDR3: CAGSFGDRGLTYEQYF
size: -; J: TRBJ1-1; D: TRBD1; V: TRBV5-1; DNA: TGCGCCAGCAGCAGCGGGGGACAGGGGCGGAAGGGGGCCACTGAAGCTTTCTTT; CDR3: CASSSGGQGRKGATEAFF
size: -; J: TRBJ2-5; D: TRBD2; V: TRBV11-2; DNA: TGTGCCAGCAGCCTAACTCATAGCGGGAGCGGTGAGACCCAGTACTTC; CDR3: CASSLTHSGSGETQYF
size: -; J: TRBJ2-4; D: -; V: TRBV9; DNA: TGTGCCAGCAGCGTAGGTACAGGACTAGCCAAAAACATTCAGTACTTC; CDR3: CASSVGTGLAKNIQYF
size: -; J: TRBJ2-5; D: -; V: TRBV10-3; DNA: TGTGCCATCAGTGAGTCGGCAGTCCCCGTTTTC; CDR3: CAISESAVPVF
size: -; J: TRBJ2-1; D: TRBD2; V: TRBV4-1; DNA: TGCGCCAGCAGCCTTAGACTAGCGGGTAGCGATGAGCAGTTCTTC; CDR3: CASSLRLAGSDEQFF
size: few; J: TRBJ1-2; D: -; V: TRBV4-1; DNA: TGCGCCAGCAGCCGAGGTTCTGGCTACACCTTC; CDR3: CASSRGSGYTF
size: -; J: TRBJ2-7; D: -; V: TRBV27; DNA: TGTGCCAGCAGTTCGTTTTCCCAAGAAGAGCAGTACTTC; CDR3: CASSSFSQEEQYF
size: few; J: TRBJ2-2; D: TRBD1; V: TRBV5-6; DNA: TGTGCCAGCAGCCTACTAACAGGGGCCGGGGAGCTGTTTTTT; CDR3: CASSLLTGAGELFF
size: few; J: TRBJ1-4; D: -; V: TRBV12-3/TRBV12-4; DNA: TGTGCCAGCAGACGACAGGTCCCCAATGAAAAACTGTTTTTT; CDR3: CASRRQVPNEKLFF
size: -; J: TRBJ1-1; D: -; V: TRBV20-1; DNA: TGCAGTGCTAGAGGCGGGGGGATGAACACTGAAGCTTTCTTT; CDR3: CSARGGGMNTEAFF
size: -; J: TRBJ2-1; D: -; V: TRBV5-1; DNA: TGCGCCAACAGCTTGGAGACGCAGAATGAGCAGTTCTTC; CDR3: CANSLETQNEQFF
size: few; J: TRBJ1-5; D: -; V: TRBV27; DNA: TGTGCCAGCAGTTTATTCCCATCGGGTAATCAGCCCCAGCATTTT; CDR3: CASSLFPSGNQPQHF
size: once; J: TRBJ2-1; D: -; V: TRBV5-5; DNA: TGTGCCAGCAGCGCAGGGGCGGGGTACAATGAGCAGTTCTTC; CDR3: CASSAGAGYNEQFF
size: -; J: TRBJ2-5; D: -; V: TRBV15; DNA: TGTGCCACCAGCCGAGGGCCTAGTGTATCGGAGACCCAGTACTTC; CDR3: CATSRGPSVSETQYF
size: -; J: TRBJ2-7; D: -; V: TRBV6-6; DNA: TGTGCCAGCAGTCACGGGGTCCACGAGCAGTACTTC; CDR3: CASSHGVHEQYF
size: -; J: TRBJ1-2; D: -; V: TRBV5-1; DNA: TGCGCCAGCAGCTTTTCCGGACAACTTAACTATGGCTACACCTTC; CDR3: CASSFSGQLNYGYTF
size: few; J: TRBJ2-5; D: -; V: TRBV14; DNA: TGTGCCAGCAGCCGGCAAGCGCGAGAGACCCAGTACTTC; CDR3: CASSRQARETQYF
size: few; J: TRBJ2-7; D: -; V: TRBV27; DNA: TGTGCCAGCAGCCTAAATCCCTCCGAGCAGTACTTC; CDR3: CASSLNPSEQYF
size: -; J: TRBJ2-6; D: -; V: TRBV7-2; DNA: TGTGCCAGCAGATTCGGGGCCTCTGGGGCCAACGTCCTGACTTTC; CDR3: CASRFGASGANVLTF
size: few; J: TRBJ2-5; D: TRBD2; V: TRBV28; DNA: TGTGCCAGCAGTTCGAGGACTAGCGGGAGCGGAGAGACCCAGTACTTC; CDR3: CASSSRTSGSGETQYF
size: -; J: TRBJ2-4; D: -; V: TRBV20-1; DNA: TGCAGTGCTAGCGGCAGCAAAAACATTCAGTACTTC; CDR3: CSASGSKNIQYF
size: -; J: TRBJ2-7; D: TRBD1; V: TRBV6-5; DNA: TGTGCCAGCAGTTACGAACAGGGGGCGACCTACGAGCAGTACTTC; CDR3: CASSYEQGATYEQYF
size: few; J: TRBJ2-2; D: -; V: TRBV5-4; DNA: TGTGCCAGCAGCTTGAAAGCAACCGGGGAGCTGTTTTTT; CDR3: CASSLKATGELFF
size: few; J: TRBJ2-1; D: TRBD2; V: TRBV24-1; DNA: TGTGCCACCGGCGAGCGGGGCTCCTACAATGAGCAGTTCTTC; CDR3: CATGERGSYNEQFF
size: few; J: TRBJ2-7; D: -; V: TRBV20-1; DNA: TGCAGTGCTAATTCACAGGGCTCCTACGAGCAGTACTTC; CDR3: CSANSQGSYEQYF
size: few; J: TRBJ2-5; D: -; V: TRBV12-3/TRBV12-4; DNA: TGTGCCAGCAAACCGGGGGAGACCCAGTACTTC; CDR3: CASKPGETQYF
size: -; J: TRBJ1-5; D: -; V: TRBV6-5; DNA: TGTGCCAGCAGTCCAGATGGGGGCCAGCCCCAGCATTTT; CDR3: CASSPDGGQPQHF
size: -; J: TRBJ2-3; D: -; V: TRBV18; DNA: TGTGCCAGCTCACCTCTGAAGGTCACCAGCACAGATACGCAGTATTTT; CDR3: CASSPLKVTSTDTQYF
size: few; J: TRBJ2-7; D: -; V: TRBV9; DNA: TGTGCCAGCAGCCGAGGGGGAACCTACGAGCAGTACTTC; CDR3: CASSRGGTYEQYF
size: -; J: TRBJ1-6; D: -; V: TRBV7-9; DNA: TGTGCCAGCAGCCTGTCCATGTCACCCCTCCACTTT; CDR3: CASSLSMSPLHF
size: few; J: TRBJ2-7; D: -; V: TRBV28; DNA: TGTGCCAGCAATTTAGGCAGCCTGGTGTTCTACGAGCAGTACTTC; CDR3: CASNLGSLVFYEQYF